This T cell receptor beta chain was sequenced during a study of T-cell memory formation after mild COVID-19. Study context: TCR clusters showed largely donor specificity. Notes on the study in general: CD4+ contracting clones were found mainly in CM and EM, and CD8+ ones in EMRA. Day 15 to 85 contracting clones showed balanced CD4/CD8; day 15 to 37 expanders favored CD4+.

V was trimmed by 6 bases and J by 2 bases, leaving 26 bases between them. The CDR3 spans 18 residues. Germline V gene sequence: CDR1 MNHEY, CDR2 SMNVEV (reference sequence). Sample barcodes and UMIs were carried by the TCR alpha and TCR beta cDNA libraries that 5'RACE generated with constant-segment primers. Using its own MiXCR run on the 5' RACE reads, TCRdb lists one record per CDR3 protein. The sample has 540,000 or so distinct CDR3 sequences, 20% seen once. Remarks on this clonotype: The antigen is not known. Because it lacks the conserved phenylalanine or tryptophan at the end, this CDR3 is likely a read error.

The rearrangement joins TRBV27 to TRBJ2-7; possible D gene TRBD1, 10 bases. Specimen: PBMCs or a T cell subset sorted from them (not recorded which). The TCR was taken from an adult woman who had mild COVID-19 (a few samples of this study predate the infection). Cell type and time point are not known. The CDR3 nucleotides are TGTGCCAGCAGCGGGACAGGGGACTGGACTAGCGAGGCCTACGAGCAGTACTAC. Its translation is CASSGTGDWTSEAYEQYY.